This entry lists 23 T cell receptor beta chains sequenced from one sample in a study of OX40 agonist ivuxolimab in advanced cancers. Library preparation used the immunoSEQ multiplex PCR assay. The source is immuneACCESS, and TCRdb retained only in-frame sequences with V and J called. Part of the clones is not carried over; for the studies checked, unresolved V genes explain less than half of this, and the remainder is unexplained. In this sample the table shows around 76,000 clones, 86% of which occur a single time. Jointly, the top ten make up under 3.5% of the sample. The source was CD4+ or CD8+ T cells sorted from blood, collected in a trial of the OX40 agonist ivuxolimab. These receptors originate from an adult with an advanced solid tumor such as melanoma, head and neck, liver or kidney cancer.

CDR3 sequence (DNA): TGTGCCAGCAGCGCACAGGGCCAACACGAAAAACTGTTTTTT. It is translated as CASSAQGQHEKLFF. This chain connects TRBV9 to TRBJ1-4; possibly TRBD1 for D (6 bases). Germline-derived CDR1 and CDR2 are SGDLS and YYNGEE. This CDR3 comprises 14 residues. Trimming removed 3 bases at V and 8 bases at J, with 14 bases between.

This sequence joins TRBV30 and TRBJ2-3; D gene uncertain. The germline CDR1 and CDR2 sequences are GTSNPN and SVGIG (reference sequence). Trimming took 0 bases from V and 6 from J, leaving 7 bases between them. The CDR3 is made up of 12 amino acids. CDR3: CAWSVLPDTQYF. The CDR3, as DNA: TGTGCCTGGAGTGTTCTACCGGATACGCAGTATTTT.

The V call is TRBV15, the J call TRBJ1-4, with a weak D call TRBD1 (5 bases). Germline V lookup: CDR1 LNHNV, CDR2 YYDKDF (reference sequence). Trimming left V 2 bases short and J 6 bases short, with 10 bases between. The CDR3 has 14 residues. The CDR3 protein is CATSRQGRDEKLFF. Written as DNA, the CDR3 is TGTGCCACCAGCAGACAGGGCCGGGATGAAAAACTGTTTTTT.

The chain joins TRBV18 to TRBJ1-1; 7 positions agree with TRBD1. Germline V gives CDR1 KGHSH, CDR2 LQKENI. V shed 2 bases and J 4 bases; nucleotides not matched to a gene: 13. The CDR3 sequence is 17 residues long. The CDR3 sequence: CASSPKEGARTRTEAFF. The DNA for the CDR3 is TGTGCCAGCTCACCAAAAGAGGGGGCTCGGACCCGCACTGAAGCTTTCTTT.

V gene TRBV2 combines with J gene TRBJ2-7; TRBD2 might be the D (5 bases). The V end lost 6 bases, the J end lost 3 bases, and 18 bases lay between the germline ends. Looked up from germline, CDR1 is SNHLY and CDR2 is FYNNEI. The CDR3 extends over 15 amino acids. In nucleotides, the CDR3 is TGTGCCAGCAGCGGACGGATAGCGTACGACTACGAGCAGTACTTC. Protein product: CASSGRIAYDYEQYF.

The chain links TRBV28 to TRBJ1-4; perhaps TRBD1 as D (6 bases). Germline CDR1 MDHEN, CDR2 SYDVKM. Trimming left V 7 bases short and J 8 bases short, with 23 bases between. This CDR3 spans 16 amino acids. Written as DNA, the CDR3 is TGTGCCAGCACCTTCCAGGGGCCCCCCTCGAAAGAAAAACTGTTTTTT. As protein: CASTFQGPPSKEKLFF.

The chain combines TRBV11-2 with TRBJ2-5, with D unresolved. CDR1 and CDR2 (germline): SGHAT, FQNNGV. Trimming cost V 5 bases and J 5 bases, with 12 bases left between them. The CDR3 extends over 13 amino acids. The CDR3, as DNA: TGTGCCAGCAGCCTAAGACCCCGGGAGACCCAGTACTTC. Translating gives CASSLRPRETQYF.

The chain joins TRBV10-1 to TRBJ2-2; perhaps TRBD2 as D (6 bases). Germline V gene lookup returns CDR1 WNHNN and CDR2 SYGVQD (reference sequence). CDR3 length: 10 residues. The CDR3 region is CVEGSGELFF. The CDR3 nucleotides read TGCGTGGAGGGGAGCGGGGAGCTGTTTTTT.

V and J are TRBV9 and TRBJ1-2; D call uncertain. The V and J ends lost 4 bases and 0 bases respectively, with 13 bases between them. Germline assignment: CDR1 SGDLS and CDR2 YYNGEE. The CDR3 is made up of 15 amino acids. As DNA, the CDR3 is TGTGCCAGCAGCCCCCGAGTGGGGTCTAACTATGGCTACACCTTC. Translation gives CASSPRVGSNYGYTF.

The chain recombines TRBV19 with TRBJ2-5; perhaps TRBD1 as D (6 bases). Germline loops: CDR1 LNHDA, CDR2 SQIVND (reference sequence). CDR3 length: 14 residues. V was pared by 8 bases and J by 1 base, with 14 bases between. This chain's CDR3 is CASSSGGSQETQYF. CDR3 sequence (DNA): TGTGCCAGTTCCAGTGGGGGCAGCCAAGAGACCCAGTACTTC.

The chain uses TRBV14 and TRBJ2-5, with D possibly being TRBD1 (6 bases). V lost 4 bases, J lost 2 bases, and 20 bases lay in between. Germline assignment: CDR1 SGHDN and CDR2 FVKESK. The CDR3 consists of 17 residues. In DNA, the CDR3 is TGTGCCAGCAGCCCGATGGCAGGGGCCGTACGGCAAGAGACCCAGTACTTC. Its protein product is CASSPMAGAVRQETQYF.

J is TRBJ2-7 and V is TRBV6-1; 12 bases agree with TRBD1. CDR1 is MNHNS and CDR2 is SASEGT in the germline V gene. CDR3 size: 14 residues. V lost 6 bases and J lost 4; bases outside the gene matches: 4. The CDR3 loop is CASRPGQGAYEQYF. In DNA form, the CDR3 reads TGTGCCAGCAGGCCGGGACAGGGGGCGTACGAGCAGTACTTC.

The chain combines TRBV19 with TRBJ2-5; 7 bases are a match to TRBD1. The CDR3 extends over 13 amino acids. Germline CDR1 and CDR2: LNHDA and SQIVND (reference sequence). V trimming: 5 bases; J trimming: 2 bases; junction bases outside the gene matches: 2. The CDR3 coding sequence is TGTGCCAGTAGTTGGGACAGACAAGAGACCCAGTACTTC. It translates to CASSWDRQETQYF.

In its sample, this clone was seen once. CDR3 sequence reads: CASSVDGGAAAKLFF. CDR3 DNA: TGTGCCAGCAGCGTAGATGGGGGGGCAGCTGCAAAACTGTTTTTT. The genes are TRBV9 and TRBJ1-4, with D possibly being TRBD1 (6 bases). This CDR3 has 15 amino acids. Germline V gives CDR1 SGDLS, CDR2 YYNGEE. Trimming took 0 bases from V and 10 from J, leaving 16 bases between them.

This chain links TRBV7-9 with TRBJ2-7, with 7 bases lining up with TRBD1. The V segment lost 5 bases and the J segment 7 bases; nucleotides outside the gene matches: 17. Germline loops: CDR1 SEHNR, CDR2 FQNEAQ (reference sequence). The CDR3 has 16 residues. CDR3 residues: CASSPPGTAISGEQYF. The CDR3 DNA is TGTGCCAGCAGCCCGCCTGGGACAGCCATCTCGGGTGAGCAGTACTTC.

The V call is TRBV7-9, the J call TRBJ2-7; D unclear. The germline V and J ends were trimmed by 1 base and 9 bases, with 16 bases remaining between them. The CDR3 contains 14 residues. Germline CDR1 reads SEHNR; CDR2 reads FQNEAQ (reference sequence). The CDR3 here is CASSLGSRGLGQYF. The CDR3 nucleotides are TGTGCCAGCAGCTTAGGGAGCCGTGGGCTTGGGCAGTACTTC. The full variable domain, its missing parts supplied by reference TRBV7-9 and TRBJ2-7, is DTGVSQNPRHKITKRGQNVTFRCDPISEHNRLYWYRQTLGQGPEFLTYFQNEAQLEKSRLLSDRFSAERPKGSFSTLEIQRTEQGDSAMYLCASSLGSRGLGQYFGPGTRLTVT.

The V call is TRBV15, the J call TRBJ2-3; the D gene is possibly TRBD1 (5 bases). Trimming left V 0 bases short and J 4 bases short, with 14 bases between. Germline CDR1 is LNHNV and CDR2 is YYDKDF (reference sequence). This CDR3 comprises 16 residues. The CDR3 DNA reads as TGTGCCACCAGCAGAGATCCTGCGTGGGGCCCAGATACGCAGTATTTT. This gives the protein CATSRDPAWGPDTQYF.

Here the CDR3 reads CASSPWTPKTDTQYF. The CDR3 nucleotides are TGCGCCAGCAGCCCTTGGACACCGAAGACAGATACGCAGTATTTT. The chain uses TRBV4-3 and TRBJ2-3; perhaps TRBD1 as D (5 bases). CDR3 length: 15 residues. Germline values: CDR1 LGHNA, CDR2 YSLEER. The V end lost 4 bases, the J end lost 3 bases, and 14 bases lay between the germline ends.

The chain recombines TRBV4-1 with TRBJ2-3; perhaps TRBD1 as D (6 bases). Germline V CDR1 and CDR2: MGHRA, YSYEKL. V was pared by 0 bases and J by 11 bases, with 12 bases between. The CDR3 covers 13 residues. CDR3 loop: CASSQDMRRGQYF. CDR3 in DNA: TGCGCCAGCAGCCAAGATATGCGCAGGGGGCAGTATTTT.

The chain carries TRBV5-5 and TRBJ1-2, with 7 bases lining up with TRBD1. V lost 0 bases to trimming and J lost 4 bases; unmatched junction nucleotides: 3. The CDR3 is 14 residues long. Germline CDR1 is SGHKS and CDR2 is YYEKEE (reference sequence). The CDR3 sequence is CASSLGGQTYGYTF. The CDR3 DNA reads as TGTGCCAGCAGCTTGGGGGGACAGACCTATGGCTACACCTTC.

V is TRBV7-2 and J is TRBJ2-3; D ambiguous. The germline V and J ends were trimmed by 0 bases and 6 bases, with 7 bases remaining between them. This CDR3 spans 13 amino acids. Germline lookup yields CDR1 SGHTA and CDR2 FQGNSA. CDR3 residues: CASSLAGEDTQYF. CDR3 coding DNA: TGTGCCAGCAGCTTAGCGGGTGAGGATACGCAGTATTTT.

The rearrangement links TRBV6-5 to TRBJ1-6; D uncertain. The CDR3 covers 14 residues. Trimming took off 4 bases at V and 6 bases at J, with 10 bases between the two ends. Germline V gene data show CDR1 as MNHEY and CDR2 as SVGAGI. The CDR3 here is CASSWGGFNSPLHF. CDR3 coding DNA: TGTGCCAGCAGTTGGGGAGGGTTTAATTCACCCCTCCACTTT.

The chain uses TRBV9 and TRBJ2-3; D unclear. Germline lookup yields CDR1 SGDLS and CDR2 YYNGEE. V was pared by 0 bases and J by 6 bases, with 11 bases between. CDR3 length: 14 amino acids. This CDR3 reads CASSVAGRPDTQYF. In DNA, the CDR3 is TGTGCCAGCAGCGTAGCGGGCCGCCCGGATACGCAGTATTTT.